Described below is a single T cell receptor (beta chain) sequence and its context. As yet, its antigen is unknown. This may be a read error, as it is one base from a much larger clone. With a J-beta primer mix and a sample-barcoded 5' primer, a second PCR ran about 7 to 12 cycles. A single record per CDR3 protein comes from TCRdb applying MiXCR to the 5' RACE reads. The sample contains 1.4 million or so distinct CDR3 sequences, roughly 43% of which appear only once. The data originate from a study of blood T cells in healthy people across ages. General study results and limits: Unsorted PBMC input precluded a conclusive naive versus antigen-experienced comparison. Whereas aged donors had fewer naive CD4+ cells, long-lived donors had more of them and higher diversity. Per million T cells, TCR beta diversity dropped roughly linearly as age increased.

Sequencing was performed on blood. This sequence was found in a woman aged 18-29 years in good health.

Here the CDR3 reads CSARDKGQPSYERYF. The CDR3 nucleotides read TGCAGTGCTAGAGATAAGGGACAGCCCTCCTACGAGCGGTACTTC. The J gene is TRBJ2-7, the V gene TRBV20-1, with TRBD1 matching over 7 bases. Germline V gene lookup returns CDR1 DFQATT and CDR2 SNEGSKA (reference sequence). The CDR3 spans 15 residues.